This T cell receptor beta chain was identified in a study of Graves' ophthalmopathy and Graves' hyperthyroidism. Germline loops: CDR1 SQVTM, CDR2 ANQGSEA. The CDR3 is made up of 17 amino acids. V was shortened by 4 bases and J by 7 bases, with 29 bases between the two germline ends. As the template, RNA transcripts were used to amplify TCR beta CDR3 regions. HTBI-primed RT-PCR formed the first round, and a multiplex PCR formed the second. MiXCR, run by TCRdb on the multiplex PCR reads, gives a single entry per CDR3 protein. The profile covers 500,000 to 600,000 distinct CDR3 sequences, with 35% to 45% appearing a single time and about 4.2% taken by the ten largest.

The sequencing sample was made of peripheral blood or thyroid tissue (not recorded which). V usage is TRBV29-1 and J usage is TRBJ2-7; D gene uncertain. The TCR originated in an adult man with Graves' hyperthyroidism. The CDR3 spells CSVGGTTDPRPYNEQYF. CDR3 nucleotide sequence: TGCAGCGTTGGGGGAACGACCGACCCTAGGCCCTACAATGAGCAGTACTTC.